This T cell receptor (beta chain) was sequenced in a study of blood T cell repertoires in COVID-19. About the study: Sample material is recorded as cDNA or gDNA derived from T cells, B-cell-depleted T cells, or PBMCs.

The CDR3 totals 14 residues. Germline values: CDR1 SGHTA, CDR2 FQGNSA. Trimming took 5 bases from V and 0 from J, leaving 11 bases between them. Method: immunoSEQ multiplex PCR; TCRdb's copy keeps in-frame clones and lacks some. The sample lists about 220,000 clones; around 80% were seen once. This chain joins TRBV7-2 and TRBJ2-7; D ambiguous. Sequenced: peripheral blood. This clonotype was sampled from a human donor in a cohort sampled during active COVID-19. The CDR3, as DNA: TGTGCCAGCAGCCGTAGCTGGAACTCCTACGAGCAGTACTTC. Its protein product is CASSRSWNSYEQYF.